This is a list of T cell receptor beta chains from one sample in a study of identical twins. A single record per CDR3 protein comes from TCRdb applying MiXCR to the 5' RACE reads. The sample shows fewer than 350,000 distinct CDR3 sequences, under 9.5% of them seen only once. In addition, the sample was reused for a study of yellow fever vaccine responses in identical twins.

Specimen: memory (CD45RO+) T cells sorted from blood. These receptors came from a woman aged 18-35 years in good health. Each CDR3 is given with its conserved first and last residue. The order of the fields is D gene, J gene, clone size, V gene, CDR3 DNA, CDR3 protein. D genes are given only for firm matches. Clone size is not always given. Where it is, it says once, few, many or a class for expanded clones.

D gene: TRBD2; J gene: TRBJ2-5; clone size: NA; V gene: TRBV20-1; CDR3 DNA: TGCAGTGCGTCGACTAGCGGGGATCAAGGAGAGACCCAGTACTTC; CDR3 protein: CSASTSGDQGETQYF
D gene: NA; J gene: TRBJ2-5; clone size: NA; V gene: TRBV10-3; CDR3 DNA: TGTGCCATCAGTGAGCCACAGGGTGGGGGAGAGACCCAGTACTTC; CDR3 protein: CAISEPQGGGETQYF
D gene: NA; J gene: TRBJ2-3; clone size: NA; V gene: TRBV28; CDR3 DNA: TGTGCCAGCAGCGGACCTCGCTCGGCCACAGATACGCAGTATTTT; CDR3 protein: CASSGPRSATDTQYF
D gene: TRBD1; J gene: TRBJ1-1; clone size: many; V gene: TRBV12-3/TRBV12-4; CDR3 DNA: TGTGCCAGCAGCCTAGACAGGGGAGGGACTGAAGCTTTCTTT; CDR3 protein: CASSLDRGGTEAFF
D gene: NA; J gene: TRBJ1-3; clone size: NA; V gene: TRBV5-1; CDR3 DNA: TGCGCCAGCACTTCGGGACTAACTGGAAACACCATATATTTT; CDR3 protein: CASTSGLTGNTIYF
D gene: TRBD2; J gene: TRBJ2-7; clone size: few; V gene: TRBV5-1; CDR3 DNA: TGCGCCAGCAGCTTGAGGTCGACTAGCGTTACCTACGAGCAGTACTTC; CDR3 protein: CASSLRSTSVTYEQYF
D gene: NA; J gene: TRBJ1-5; clone size: few; V gene: TRBV10-2; CDR3 DNA: TGCGCCAGCAGTGAACGGGACCGGAGCAATCAGCCCCAGCATTTT; CDR3 protein: CASSERDRSNQPQHF
D gene: NA; J gene: TRBJ2-5; clone size: many; V gene: TRBV7-9; CDR3 DNA: TGTGCCAGCAGCTTAGGGACCAGCGTGGAGACCCAGTACTTC; CDR3 protein: CASSLGTSVETQYF
D gene: NA; J gene: TRBJ2-4; clone size: NA; V gene: TRBV28; CDR3 DNA: TGTGCCAGCAGTACCTTCCCGGGGGCCATAGCCAAAAACATTCAGTACTTC; CDR3 protein: CASSTFPGAIAKNIQYF
D gene: NA; J gene: TRBJ2-1; clone size: many; V gene: TRBV20-1; CDR3 DNA: TGCAGTGCCGGACCACCGGAACGTTACAATGAGCAGTTCTTC; CDR3 protein: CSAGPPERYNEQFF
D gene: NA; J gene: TRBJ2-4; clone size: NA; V gene: TRBV12-3/TRBV12-4; CDR3 DNA: TGTGCCAGCAGTTTTTTTCACGGAGCCAAAAACATTCAGTACTTC; CDR3 protein: CASSFFHGAKNIQYF
D gene: NA; J gene: TRBJ2-3; clone size: few; V gene: TRBV20-1; CDR3 DNA: TGCAGTGCTATCCCCCAGGCCCCCGGGGGTGCAGATACGCAGTATTTT; CDR3 protein: CSAIPQAPGGADTQYF
D gene: TRBD1; J gene: TRBJ2-5; clone size: few; V gene: TRBV5-1; CDR3 DNA: TGCGCCAGCAGCTTGGGCCCCAGAGGGGGCGAGGAGACCCAGTACTTC; CDR3 protein: CASSLGPRGGEETQYF
D gene: TRBD1; J gene: TRBJ1-2; clone size: many; V gene: TRBV25-1; CDR3 DNA: TGTGCCAGCAGAGGGACAGGTCGAAACTATGGCTACACCTTC; CDR3 protein: CASRGTGRNYGYTF
D gene: NA; J gene: TRBJ2-3; clone size: many; V gene: TRBV7-9; CDR3 DNA: TGTGCCAGCAGCTTCGCAGGAGATACGCAGTATTTT; CDR3 protein: CASSFAGDTQYF
D gene: TRBD2; J gene: TRBJ2-3; clone size: NA; V gene: TRBV28; CDR3 DNA: TGTGCCAGCAGTTTGGGGTCTCGGGGGGCAGATACGCAGTATTTT; CDR3 protein: CASSLGSRGADTQYF
D gene: TRBD2; J gene: TRBJ2-7; clone size: NA; V gene: TRBV28; CDR3 DNA: TGTGCCAGCAGTACCCTAGCGGGAGGTCCCTACGAGCAGTACTTC; CDR3 protein: CASSTLAGGPYEQYF
D gene: TRBD1; J gene: TRBJ2-1; clone size: many; V gene: TRBV4-1; CDR3 DNA: TGCGCCAGCAGCCAAAACCGACAGGGTGAGCAGTTCTTC; CDR3 protein: CASSQNRQGEQFF
D gene: NA; J gene: TRBJ2-5; clone size: few; V gene: TRBV7-2; CDR3 DNA: TGTGCCAGCGGTCAGCCGGCCAGCAAAGAGACCCAGTACTTC; CDR3 protein: CASGQPASKETQYF
D gene: NA; J gene: TRBJ1-1; clone size: few; V gene: TRBV6-1; CDR3 DNA: TGTGCCAGCAGAAAGGGACAGAACACTGAAGCTTTCTTT; CDR3 protein: CASRKGQNTEAFF
D gene: NA; J gene: TRBJ2-5; clone size: NA; V gene: TRBV7-6; CDR3 DNA: TGTGCCAGCAGCTTAATTGGTCCCCCGGAGACCCAGTACTTC; CDR3 protein: CASSLIGPPETQYF
D gene: NA; J gene: TRBJ2-3; clone size: NA; V gene: TRBV12-3/TRBV12-4; CDR3 DNA: TGTGCCACTTGGATTAGCGTGGGGCCGGCAGATACGCAGTATTTT; CDR3 protein: CATWISVGPADTQYF
D gene: NA; J gene: TRBJ1-1; clone size: few; V gene: TRBV19; CDR3 DNA: TGTGCCAGTAGAACGGCAGGGAATCAGAACACTGAAGCTTTCTTT; CDR3 protein: CASRTAGNQNTEAFF
D gene: NA; J gene: TRBJ1-5; clone size: few; V gene: TRBV24-1; CDR3 DNA: TGTGCCACCAGTGATTCAGGGTCGTTCGGTCAGCCCCAGCATTTT; CDR3 protein: CATSDSGSFGQPQHF
D gene: TRBD1; J gene: TRBJ1-5; clone size: NA; V gene: TRBV7-8; CDR3 DNA: TGTGCCAGCAGCTTAGTTGGGACAGGGAATCAGCCCCAGCATTTT; CDR3 protein: CASSLVGTGNQPQHF
D gene: NA; J gene: TRBJ1-3; clone size: many; V gene: TRBV20-1; CDR3 DNA: TGCAGTGCTAGAGATGTGATGGGTTCCAACTCTGGAAACACCATATATTTT; CDR3 protein: CSARDVMGSNSGNTIYF
D gene: NA; J gene: TRBJ1-2; clone size: many; V gene: TRBV6-4; CDR3 DNA: TGTGCCAGCAGTGACAGGGATCAGGGTGGCTACACCTTC; CDR3 protein: CASSDRDQGGYTF
D gene: TRBD1; J gene: TRBJ2-5; clone size: NA; V gene: TRBV7-9; CDR3 DNA: TGTGCCAGCAGCCCCGGACAGGGTCAGCGGTACTTC; CDR3 protein: CASSPGQGQRYF
D gene: NA; J gene: TRBJ1-1; clone size: NA; V gene: TRBV20-1; CDR3 DNA: TGCAGTGCCCCGGCTCTCACCACTGAAGCTTTCTTT; CDR3 protein: CSAPALTTEAFF
D gene: NA; J gene: TRBJ1-3; clone size: many; V gene: TRBV29-1; CDR3 DNA: TGCAGCGCCAGCCCCGGGACGGGTGGAAACACCATATATTTT; CDR3 protein: CSASPGTGGNTIYF
D gene: NA; J gene: TRBJ2-2; clone size: NA; V gene: TRBV10-3; CDR3 DNA: TGTGCCATCAGTGAGGGACGAGAAGGCACCGGGGAGCTGTTTTTT; CDR3 protein: CAISEGREGTGELFF
D gene: NA; J gene: TRBJ2-1; clone size: few; V gene: TRBV5-5; CDR3 DNA: TGTGCCAGCACCCCCGGGCCGACTGGCAATGAGCAGTTCTTC; CDR3 protein: CASTPGPTGNEQFF
D gene: NA; J gene: TRBJ1-1; clone size: many; V gene: TRBV25-1; CDR3 DNA: TGTGCCAGCAGTGGGGGGAACACTGAAGCTTTCTTT; CDR3 protein: CASSGGNTEAFF
D gene: TRBD1; J gene: TRBJ1-3; clone size: few; V gene: TRBV5-1; CDR3 DNA: TGCGCCAGCAGCCCAACAGGGGGCTACGGAAACACCATATATTTT; CDR3 protein: CASSPTGGYGNTIYF
D gene: TRBD1; J gene: TRBJ2-7; clone size: many; V gene: TRBV6-1; CDR3 DNA: TGTGCCAGCAGCCGTTCCGGGACAGGTTCCTACGAGCAGTACTTC; CDR3 protein: CASSRSGTGSYEQYF
D gene: TRBD2; J gene: TRBJ2-1; clone size: few; V gene: TRBV5-4; CDR3 DNA: TGTGCCAGCAGCTTGGAACCGAGCGGGAGGAGTTCCTACAATGAGCAGTTCTTC; CDR3 protein: CASSLEPSGRSSYNEQFF
D gene: TRBD1; J gene: TRBJ1-1; clone size: NA; V gene: TRBV14; CDR3 DNA: TGTGCCAGCAGCCAAAGGGGGCTGGCTTTCTTT; CDR3 protein: CASSQRGLAFF
D gene: NA; J gene: TRBJ1-5; clone size: many; V gene: TRBV15; CDR3 DNA: TGTGCCACCAGCAGAGTGGGCGACAGGCAAACGGAGCCCCAGCATTTT; CDR3 protein: CATSRVGDRQTEPQHF
D gene: TRBD1; J gene: TRBJ2-1; clone size: NA; V gene: TRBV2; CDR3 DNA: TGTGCCAGCAGTGAAGTACAGGGGGTTGGCAATGAGCAGTTCTTC; CDR3 protein: CASSEVQGVGNEQFF
D gene: NA; J gene: TRBJ1-1; clone size: many; V gene: TRBV5-1; CDR3 DNA: TGCGCCAGCAGCTTCTCAGACACGAACACTGAAGCTTTCTTT; CDR3 protein: CASSFSDTNTEAFF
D gene: TRBD2; J gene: TRBJ2-3; clone size: NA; V gene: TRBV27; CDR3 DNA: TGTGCCAGCAGTCCCCTAACTAGCGGGGGGGGCACAGATACGCAGTATTTT; CDR3 protein: CASSPLTSGGGTDTQYF
D gene: NA; J gene: TRBJ2-5; clone size: many; V gene: TRBV14; CDR3 DNA: TGTGCCAGCAGCCAGCTCGGCGGGCGTACCGAGGGAGAGACCCAGTACTTC; CDR3 protein: CASSQLGGRTEGETQYF
D gene: NA; J gene: TRBJ2-7; clone size: many; V gene: TRBV10-3; CDR3 DNA: TGTGCCATCAGTGACCCGACTAGGACCAACAAAAAACTCTACGAGCAGTACTTC; CDR3 protein: CAISDPTRTNKKLYEQYF
D gene: NA; J gene: TRBJ2-7; clone size: few; V gene: TRBV9; CDR3 DNA: TGTGCCAGCAGCGTATCAGGAACTTTAAGCGAGCAGTACTTC; CDR3 protein: CASSVSGTLSEQYF
D gene: NA; J gene: TRBJ2-7; clone size: many; V gene: TRBV25-1; CDR3 DNA: TGTGCCAGCAGTGAACAGGGGACCCTCTCCTACGAGCAGTACTTC; CDR3 protein: CASSEQGTLSYEQYF
D gene: TRBD1; J gene: TRBJ2-1; clone size: NA; V gene: TRBV2; CDR3 DNA: TGTGCCAGCCAGGGGGCCCCCTACAATGAGCAGTTCTTC; CDR3 protein: CASQGAPYNEQFF
D gene: TRBD1; J gene: TRBJ2-3; clone size: few; V gene: TRBV2; CDR3 DNA: TGTGCCAGCAGTTTTGACCGGACAGGCAGCACAGATACGCAGTATTTT; CDR3 protein: CASSFDRTGSTDTQYF
D gene: NA; J gene: TRBJ1-1; clone size: many; V gene: TRBV11-2; CDR3 DNA: TGTGCCAGCAGCCCGGGGGCTGGGACTGAAGCTTTCTTT; CDR3 protein: CASSPGAGTEAFF
D gene: NA; J gene: TRBJ2-3; clone size: NA; V gene: TRBV20-1; CDR3 DNA: TGCAGTGCTAGCCCGATGGGGGCGGGGACAGATACGCAGTATTTT; CDR3 protein: CSASPMGAGTDTQYF
D gene: NA; J gene: TRBJ2-2; clone size: many; V gene: TRBV5-1; CDR3 DNA: TGCGCCAGCAACTACGGGTCGAACACCGGGGAGCTGTTTTTT; CDR3 protein: CASNYGSNTGELFF